This is a list of T cell receptor beta chains from one sample in a study of shared T cell receptors in the human thymus. Produced via immunoSEQ multiplex PCR; TCRdb's table is partial and in-frame only. The data contain 700,000 or so clones, approximately 83% of them singletons. This same sample was also taken into another study, of human thymus T cells.

The sequenced material came from thymocytes. The receptors here all came from a girl under three years old with a congenital heart defect. The CDR3 runs from the conserved cysteine through the conserved F or W. The order of the fields is CDR3 protein, CDR3 DNA, CDR3 length, V gene, D gene, clone size, J gene. D genes are given only for firm matches. The listing skips clone size in some rows; elsewhere it reads once, few, many or a size class.

CASSLHRGDRYPEAFF | TGTGCCAGCAGCCTCCACCGAGGGGACAGGTATCCTGAAGCTTTCTTT | 16 | TRBV4-2 | TRBD1 | - | TRBJ1-1
CASSPTQGTYTQYF | TGTGCCAGCAGCCCAACACAGGGGACATATACGCAGTATTTT | 14 | TRBV14 | TRBD1 | - | TRBJ2-3
CASSPNARGPFSNQPQHF | TGTGCCAGCAGCCCGAATGCCAGGGGACCGTTTAGCAATCAGCCCCAGCATTTT | 18 | TRBV7-2 | - | - | TRBJ1-5
CASGLVHRGWETQYF | TGTGCTAGTGGTTTGGTACATCGAGGATGGGAGACCCAGTACTTC | 15 | TRBV12-5 | - | once | TRBJ2-5
CATSRAQGTGELFF | TGTGCCACCAGCAGGGCCCAGGGAACCGGGGAGCTGTTTTTT | 14 | TRBV15 | - | few | TRBJ2-2
CASSREAEVKGQASSGANVLTF | TGCGCCAGCAGCCGAGAAGCAGAGGTCAAGGGACAGGCCTCCTCTGGGGCCAACGTCCTGACTTTC | 22 | TRBV4-1 | TRBD1 | - | TRBJ2-6
CASSTLTGGPSTDTQYF | TGTGCCAGCTCCACTTTGACCGGGGGTCCATCCACAGATACGCAGTATTTT | 17 | TRBV18 | - | - | TRBJ2-3
CASSLSPTSGEFRGTDTQYF | TGTGCCAGCAGCTTATCTCCGACTAGCGGGGAATTTCGGGGCACAGATACGCAGTATTTT | 20 | TRBV7-8 | TRBD2 | - | TRBJ2-3
CASSERKRQGYNQPQHF | TGTGCCAGCAGTGAAAGAAAAAGACAGGGTTACAATCAGCCCCAGCATTTT | 17 | TRBV6-1 | TRBD1 | - | TRBJ1-5
CSAPGTYTF | TGCAGTGCACCCGGGACATACACCTTC | 9 | TRBV20-1 | - | few | TRBJ1-2
CASNCVQGGYGYTF | TGTGCCAGCAATTGCGTCCAGGGCGGCTATGGCTACACCTTC | 14 | TRBV28 | - | - | TRBJ1-2
CAWSLSLAILTSGRGDTQYF | TGTGCCTGGAGTCTTTCTCTCGCTATCCTGACTAGCGGGCGGGGGGATACGCAGTATTTT | 20 | TRBV30 | TRBD2 | - | TRBJ2-3
CASSLKKEQGIF | TGCGCCAGCAGCTTAAAGAAGGAGCAGGGGATATTC | 12 | TRBV5-1 | - | - | TRBJ2-7
CASSDKLAEDIYEQYF | TGTGCCAGCAGCGACAAACTAGCGGAGGACATCTACGAGCAGTACTTC | 16 | TRBV7-8 | TRBD2 | - | TRBJ2-7
CASSSDGQDNTGELFF | TGTGCCAGCAGCTCTGACGGACAGGACAACACCGGGGAGCTGTTTTTT | 16 | TRBV7-2 | TRBD1 | - | TRBJ2-2
CASSLRRPFGLGSNQPQHF | TGTGCCAGCAGCTTGCGACGGCCTTTCGGGTTAGGTAGCAATCAGCCCCAGCATTTT | 19 | TRBV5-6 | - | - | TRBJ1-5
CASSPPEFYGYTF | TGTGCCAGCAGCCCACCGGAGTTCTATGGCTACACCTTC | 13 | TRBV28 | - | - | TRBJ1-2
CASSSPGDTQYF | TGTGCCAGCAGTTCCCCGGGAGATACGCAGTATTTT | 12 | TRBV6-5 | - | - | TRBJ2-3
CASSTGTRASEGYTF | TGTGCCAGCAGCACTGGGACACGGGCATCGGAGGGCTACACCTTC | 15 | TRBV5-6 | - | - | TRBJ1-2
CASSSRTSGGTGELFF | TGTGCCAGCAGCTCCCGGACTAGCGGGGGGACCGGGGAGCTGTTTTTT | 16 | TRBV11-2 | TRBD2 | - | TRBJ2-2
CASTGMGGAGELFF | TGCGCCAGCACTGGGATGGGGGGGGCCGGGGAGCTGTTTTTT | 14 | TRBV10-2 | TRBD2 | - | TRBJ2-2
CASSAARSTVETQYF | TGTGCCAGCAGCGCCGCCCGGTCTACCGTAGAGACCCAGTACTTC | 15 | TRBV9 | - | - | TRBJ2-5
CASSLGSETQYF | TGTGCCAGCAGCTTAGGTTCGGAGACCCAGTACTTC | 12 | TRBV7-6 | - | - | TRBJ2-5
CASSQEGPGDPGNTIYF | TGTGCCAGCAGCCAAGAAGGGCCGGGGGACCCTGGAAACACCATATATTTT | 17 | TRBV4-2 | - | - | TRBJ1-3
CAIRTGGAGKPGELFF | TGTGCCATCAGGACAGGGGGCGCGGGGAAACCCGGGGAGCTGTTTTTT | 16 | TRBV10-3 | TRBD1 | once | TRBJ2-2
CASSPNGAGGDQETQYF | TGTGCCAGCTCACCGAACGGAGCGGGGGGAGACCAAGAGACCCAGTACTTC | 17 | TRBV18 | TRBD2 | - | TRBJ2-5
CASSLSHRGETQYF | TGTGCCAGCAGTTTATCGCACAGGGGAGAGACCCAGTACTTC | 14 | TRBV27 | TRBD1 | - | TRBJ2-5
CASSFPHAGGQTDTQYF | TGTGCCAGCAGTTTCCCGCACGCGGGGGGGCAGACAGATACGCAGTATTTT | 17 | TRBV28 | TRBD2 | - | TRBJ2-3
CASSEGQGVFGYTF | TGTGCCAGCAGTGAGGGACAGGGTGTTTTCGGCTACACCTTC | 14 | TRBV2 | TRBD1 | few | TRBJ1-2
CASSYQTPNTEAFF | TGTGCCAGCAGTTACCAGACACCGAACACTGAAGCTTTCTTT | 14 | TRBV6-6 | - | - | TRBJ1-1
CASSSYSIQGVDEQYF | TGCGCCAGCAGCTCGTACAGCATACAGGGAGTGGACGAGCAGTACTTC | 16 | TRBV5-1 | - | - | TRBJ2-7
CASTLQGQETQYF | TGTGCCAGCACCCTTCAGGGACAAGAGACCCAGTACTTC | 13 | TRBV5-6 | - | - | TRBJ2-5
CASTSTGGAEALHF | TGTGCCAGCACCTCCACAGGGGGCGCTGAGGCCCTCCACTTT | 14 | TRBV6-5 | TRBD1 | few | TRBJ1-6
CASSAGTSGASTDTQYF | TGTGCCAGCAGTGCCGGGACTAGCGGGGCCTCCACAGATACGCAGTATTTT | 17 | TRBV2 | TRBD2 | - | TRBJ2-3
CASSLGQEGSYGYTF | TGCGCCAGCAGCCTCGGACAGGAGGGGAGCTATGGCTACACCTTC | 15 | TRBV4-1 | TRBD1 | - | TRBJ1-2
CASSRRRSGEAWENIQYF | TGCGCCAGCAGCCGAAGGAGGTCGGGCGAAGCTTGGGAAAACATTCAGTACTTC | 18 | TRBV5-1 | - | few | TRBJ2-4
CATLRTGGADYGYTF | TGTGCCACCCTCCGGACAGGGGGCGCTGACTATGGCTACACCTTC | 15 | TRBV2 | TRBD1 | - | TRBJ1-2
CSATEGRNFNEKLFF | TGCAGCGCAACGGAGGGCAGAAACTTTAATGAAAAACTGTTTTTT | 15 | TRBV29-1 | - | few | TRBJ1-4
CASRERTAPYGYTF | TGTGCCAGCCGCGAAAGGACAGCTCCCTATGGCTACACCTTC | 14 | TRBV2 | - | once | TRBJ1-2
CASSQGLAGGKGQETQYF | TGTGCCAGCAGCCAGGGACTAGCGGGGGGGAAAGGTCAAGAGACCCAGTACTTC | 18 | TRBV4-2 | TRBD2 | once | TRBJ2-5
CASNRLAGGYTDTQYF | TGTGCCAGCAATCGACTAGCGGGGGGGTACACAGATACGCAGTATTTT | 16 | TRBV2 | TRBD2 | - | TRBJ2-3
CASSLAVGGAPVGGYTF | TGTGCCAGCAGCTTAGCCGTCGGGGGGGCGCCGGTGGGGGGCTACACCTTC | 17 | TRBV7-9 | - | - | TRBJ1-2
CASSFRAGGLSYNEQFF | TGTGCCAGCAGCTTCAGAGCGGGGGGCCTCTCCTACAATGAGCAGTTCTTC | 17 | TRBV13 | TRBD2 | - | TRBJ2-1
CASSLLGQGARGEKLFF | TGTGCCAGCAGTCTTTTAGGACAGGGGGCGCGGGGTGAAAAACTGTTTTTT | 17 | TRBV28 | TRBD1 | - | TRBJ1-4
CASSPSLDPYGYTF | TGTGCCAGCAGTCCTAGCCTGGACCCCTATGGCTACACCTTC | 14 | TRBV14 | - | - | TRBJ1-2
CASSPLQGRVSSGANVLTF | TGTGCCAGCTCACCCCTACAGGGTAGGGTCTCCTCTGGGGCCAACGTCCTGACTTTC | 19 | TRBV18 | - | - | TRBJ2-6
CASSQDPQTGTVYGYTF | TGCGCCAGCAGCCAAGATCCCCAGACAGGGACTGTCTATGGCTACACCTTC | 17 | TRBV4-3 | TRBD1 | - | TRBJ1-2
CASSFHVDQGSVWDTQYF | TGCGCCAGCAGCTTCCACGTCGATCAGGGGTCAGTTTGGGATACCCAGTACTTC | 18 | TRBV5-1 | - | - | TRBJ2-5
CASSPGPLALWAGTGELFF | TGCGCCAGCAGCCCGGGTCCTTTGGCTTTGTGGGCGGGGACCGGGGAGCTGTTTTTT | 19 | TRBV5-1 | - | - | TRBJ2-2
CSATLRNEQFF | TGCAGTGCTACGCTCCGGAATGAGCAGTTCTTC | 11 | TRBV20-1 | - | - | TRBJ2-1
CAIRAISPGANYGYTF | TGTGCCATCAGGGCAATAAGCCCCGGAGCTAACTATGGCTACACCTTC | 16 | TRBV10-3 | - | - | TRBJ1-2
CASSAGTEPSGTEAFF | TGTGCCAGCAGCGCTGGGACCGAACCGAGCGGGACTGAAGCTTTCTTT | 16 | TRBV5-4 | - | - | TRBJ1-1
CASSRIRGRPPNYGYTF | TGTGCCAGCAGCCGGATTCGGGGGAGACCTCCAAACTATGGCTACACCTTC | 17 | TRBV16 | - | - | TRBJ1-2
CASSPLDRVGGPVHYGYTF | TGTGCCAGCAGCCCCCTGGACAGGGTAGGAGGCCCCGTGCACTATGGCTACACCTTC | 19 | TRBV7-2 | TRBD1 | - | TRBJ1-2